The clone carrying this T cell receptor (beta chain) was recorded only once. Its antigen remains unidentified. Several immunoSEQ plates received, in even portions, the genomic DNA of each subset. Profiled with immunoSEQ multiplex PCR; TCRdb holds only in-frame clones, not every one. The sample has about 2.4 million clones, approximately 93% seen once; the top ten hold roughly 0.39%. This specimen belongs to a study of shared clonotypes between healthy human individuals. CDR3 length: 16 amino acids. V shed 4 bases, J shed 1 base, and the junction held 6 bases outside the gene matches. Germline V lookup: CDR1 SGHDN, CDR2 FVKESK. Overall study findings and caveats: The generation probabilities recorded for non-shared clonotypes fell below those of clonotypes shared by all four donors.

Source material: naive CD4+ T cells from PBMCs. Described subset: CD45RA+ positively selected. The sequence derives from a man between 18 and 29 years old in good health. Some clones in this sample may be carry-over from other donors' samples. This chain links TRBV14 with TRBJ2-3, with 9 bases that match TRBD2. The CDR3 coding sequence is TGTGCCAGCAGCCCGCTAGCGGGAAGGGGCACAGATACGCAGTATTTT. The encoded protein is CASSPLAGRGTDTQYF.